The sample holds many counts of the clone carrying this T cell receptor (beta chain). The antigen remains unidentified. The library had UMIs added by 3' ligation of an oligonucleotide to TCR cDNA. RNA was extracted from under 3 ml of whole blood of healthy adults. Reverse transcription used DNase-treated unsorted total RNA, aiming for about 1 to 1,100 ng. The source of the sample is a study of naive and memory T cell subsets. Findings and limits, study-wide: The RNA method is potentially sensitive to activation and differentiation changes.

The CDR3 is made up of 13 amino acids. The V and J ends lost 4 bases and 3 bases respectively, with 10 bases between them. CDR1 is SGDLS, CDR2 YYNGEE, per germline. Amplification of ligated cDNA took four PCR rounds with SP2 and nested alpha and beta constant primers. Each CDR3 protein gets one entry after TCRdb re-called the 5' RACE reads with MiXCR. The data hold over 45,000 distinct CDR3 sequences, with under 10% observed a single time. The sequence was collected from a female donor in good health. V and J are TRBV9 and TRBJ1-2, with a possible D match to TRBD1 (6 bases). CDR3 sequence: CASSSRTDYGYTF. In nucleotides, the CDR3 is TGTGCCAGCAGCTCCCGGACAGACTATGGCTACACCTTC.